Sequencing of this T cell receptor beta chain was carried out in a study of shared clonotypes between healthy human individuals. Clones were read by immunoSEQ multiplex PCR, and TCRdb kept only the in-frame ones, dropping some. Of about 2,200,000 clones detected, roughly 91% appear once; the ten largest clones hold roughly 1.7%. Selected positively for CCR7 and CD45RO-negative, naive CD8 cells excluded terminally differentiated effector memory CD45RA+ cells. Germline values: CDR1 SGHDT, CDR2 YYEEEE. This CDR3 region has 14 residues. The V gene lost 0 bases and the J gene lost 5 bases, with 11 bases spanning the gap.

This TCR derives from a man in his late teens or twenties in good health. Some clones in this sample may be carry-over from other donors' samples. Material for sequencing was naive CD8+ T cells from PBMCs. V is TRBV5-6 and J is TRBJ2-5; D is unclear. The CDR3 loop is CASSLGWGRETQYF. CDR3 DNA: TGTGCCAGCAGCTTGGGATGGGGTAGGGAGACCCAGTACTTC. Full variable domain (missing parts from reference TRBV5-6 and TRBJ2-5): DAGVTQSPTHLIKTRGQQVTLRCSPKSGHDTVSWYQQALGQGPQFIFQYYEEEERQRGNFPDRFSGHQFPNYSSELNVNALLLGDSALYLCASSLGWGRETQYFGPGTRLLVL.